This entry concerns a single TCR beta chain. This sample was taken from a study of blood T cell repertoires in COVID-19. In the study overall: Samples taken during acute and convalescent COVID-19 were collected in the United States, Italy and Spain. Sample material is recorded as cDNA or gDNA derived from T cells, B-cell-depleted T cells, or PBMCs.

TCRdb keeps only in-frame clones here, not all; method: immunoSEQ multiplex PCR. The repertoire includes roughly 6,800 clones, approximately 90% of them detected once, and less than 20% sits in the top ten. Trimming left V 0 bases short and J 6 bases short, with 13 bases between. Germline loops: CDR1 SGHTS, CDR2 YDEGEE. The CDR3 has 15 residues. This TCR was recovered from a human donor in a cohort sampled during active COVID-19. The genes are TRBV5-8 and TRBJ1-5, with a possible D match to TRBD1 (5 bases). The source material was peripheral blood. The CDR3 reads CASSLGSRVGQPQHF. The CDR3 DNA sequence: TGTGCCAGCAGCTTGGGATCCAGGGTGGGTCAGCCCCAGCATTTT.